Listed below are T cell receptor beta chains from one sample, sequenced in a study of cytomegalovirus exposure and HLA in healthy donors. Using immunoSEQ multiplex PCR, the repertoire was profiled, and TCRdb retains in-frame clones only, with some absent. The data contain 130,000 to 150,000 clones, almost 80% of them singletons. Material for sequencing was PBMCs. The receptor set was obtained from a woman younger than 45 in good health and CMV-seronegative. Both conserved end residues are part of each CDR3. Fields, in order: V gene, clone size, D gene, J gene, CDR3 protein, CDR3 DNA. D genes are given only for firm matches. Only part of the rows carry a size: once, few, many, or a class if the clone is expanded.

v_call: TRBV28; clone_size: -; d_call: -; j_call: TRBJ1-5; cdr3_aa: CASWGRLQPQHF; cdr3_nt: TGTGCCAGCTGGGGCCGACTTCAGCCCCAGCATTTT
v_call: TRBV6-6; clone_size: -; d_call: TRBD1; j_call: TRBJ2-3; cdr3_aa: CASSSTGARTDTQYF; cdr3_nt: TGTGCCAGCAGTTCGACAGGGGCGCGCACAGATACGCAGTATTTT
v_call: TRBV15; clone_size: -; d_call: -; j_call: TRBJ1-2; cdr3_aa: CATSRVATGYGYTF; cdr3_nt: TGTGCCACCAGCAGGGTCGCCACGGGGTATGGCTACACCTTC
v_call: TRBV19; clone_size: -; d_call: TRBD1; j_call: TRBJ1-1; cdr3_aa: CASSDRGPTEAFF; cdr3_nt: TGTGCCAGTAGCGACAGGGGCCCCACTGAAGCTTTCTTT
v_call: TRBV9; clone_size: -; d_call: -; j_call: TRBJ1-5; cdr3_aa: CASSVTGLQPQHF; cdr3_nt: TGTGCCAGCAGCGTAACGGGATTGCAGCCCCAGCATTTT
v_call: TRBV18; clone_size: -; d_call: -; j_call: TRBJ1-1; cdr3_aa: CASSPGGPGPGKTEAFF; cdr3_nt: TGTGCCAGCTCACCAGGAGGCCCGGGCCCGGGGAAGACTGAAGCTTTCTTT
v_call: TRBV5-4; clone_size: -; d_call: -; j_call: TRBJ1-2; cdr3_aa: CASSPTETYGYTF; cdr3_nt: TGTGCCAGCAGCCCGACAGAGACCTATGGCTACACCTTC
v_call: TRBV6-1; clone_size: few; d_call: TRBD2; j_call: TRBJ2-7; cdr3_aa: CASSDSGGSSYEQYF; cdr3_nt: TGTGCCAGCAGTGATAGCGGGGGAAGCTCCTACGAGCAGTACTTC
v_call: TRBV5-5; clone_size: -; d_call: TRBD1; j_call: TRBJ2-5; cdr3_aa: CASRQGTGGSETQYF; cdr3_nt: TGTGCCAGCAGACAAGGGACAGGGGGCTCAGAGACCCAGTACTTC
v_call: TRBV11-1; clone_size: -; d_call: -; j_call: TRBJ1-1; cdr3_aa: CASSYGATQSTEAFF; cdr3_nt: TGTGCCAGCAGCTATGGAGCCACCCAGTCCACTGAAGCTTTCTTT
v_call: TRBV6-5; clone_size: -; d_call: TRBD2; j_call: TRBJ2-7; cdr3_aa: CASSSGLPLYEQYF; cdr3_nt: TGTGCCAGCAGTTCGGGACTACCCCTTTACGAGCAGTACTTC
v_call: TRBV7-2; clone_size: once; d_call: TRBD1; j_call: TRBJ1-2; cdr3_aa: CASSSSGTGAYGYTF; cdr3_nt: TGTGCCAGCAGCTCCTCCGGGACAGGGGCTTATGGCTACACCTTC
v_call: TRBV5-1; clone_size: -; d_call: -; j_call: TRBJ1-2; cdr3_aa: CASRNRVTDNYGYTF; cdr3_nt: TGCGCCAGCAGAAATAGAGTGACTGATAACTATGGCTACACCTTC
v_call: TRBV6-6; clone_size: -; d_call: -; j_call: TRBJ1-2; cdr3_aa: CASGIETGPTNYGYTF; cdr3_nt: TGTGCCAGCGGAATTGAGACAGGCCCGACCAACTATGGCTACACCTTC
v_call: TRBV2; clone_size: -; d_call: -; j_call: TRBJ2-2; cdr3_aa: CASTSRGGTGELFF; cdr3_nt: TGTGCCAGCACCTCAAGGGGAGGTACCGGGGAGCTGTTTTTT
v_call: TRBV19; clone_size: few; d_call: TRBD1; j_call: TRBJ1-4; cdr3_aa: CASSPGQGSYEKLFF; cdr3_nt: TGTGCCAGTAGTCCTGGACAGGGAAGTTATGAAAAACTGTTTTTT
v_call: TRBV5-4; clone_size: -; d_call: TRBD1; j_call: TRBJ1-1; cdr3_aa: CASSLTGGPTEAFF; cdr3_nt: TGTGCCAGCAGCCTTACAGGGGGCCCCACTGAAGCTTTCTTT
v_call: TRBV5-6; clone_size: -; d_call: -; j_call: TRBJ1-4; cdr3_aa: CASSLEQGYEKLFF; cdr3_nt: TGTGCCAGCAGCTTGGAACAGGGTTATGAAAAACTGTTTTTT
v_call: TRBV7-6; clone_size: -; d_call: TRBD2; j_call: TRBJ2-3; cdr3_aa: CASSPVSGGPSTDTQYF; cdr3_nt: TGTGCCAGCAGCCCTGTTAGCGGGGGACCCTCCACAGATACGCAGTATTTT
v_call: TRBV6-4; clone_size: -; d_call: -; j_call: TRBJ1-1; cdr3_aa: CASRRTGRDTEAFF; cdr3_nt: TGTGCCAGCAGACGGACTGGGAGGGACACTGAAGCTTTCTTT
v_call: TRBV2; clone_size: -; d_call: TRBD1; j_call: TRBJ2-2; cdr3_aa: CARGTLGQGTGELFF; cdr3_nt: TGTGCCAGAGGTACCCTGGGACAGGGGACCGGGGAGCTGTTTTTT
v_call: TRBV2; clone_size: few; d_call: -; j_call: TRBJ1-2; cdr3_aa: CASSDVGRLYGYTF; cdr3_nt: TGTGCCAGCAGTGACGTAGGCAGGCTGTATGGCTACACCTTC
v_call: TRBV28; clone_size: -; d_call: -; j_call: TRBJ1-2; cdr3_aa: CASSLILLGDKNGYTF; cdr3_nt: TGTGCCAGCAGTTTAATTCTCCTCGGGGACAAGAATGGCTACACCTTC
v_call: TRBV7-9; clone_size: -; d_call: TRBD1; j_call: TRBJ1-2; cdr3_aa: CASSRGTGDNYGYTF; cdr3_nt: TGTGCCAGCAGCAGAGGGACAGGGGATAACTATGGCTACACCTTC
v_call: TRBV7-2; clone_size: -; d_call: -; j_call: TRBJ1-2; cdr3_aa: CASSLNGGEGYTF; cdr3_nt: TGTGCCAGCAGCTTAAATGGGGGGGAAGGCTACACCTTC
v_call: TRBV30; clone_size: -; d_call: TRBD1; j_call: TRBJ1-1; cdr3_aa: CAWRGQGVEAFF; cdr3_nt: TGTGCCTGGAGGGGACAGGGGGTTGAAGCTTTCTTT
v_call: TRBV9; clone_size: -; d_call: -; j_call: TRBJ1-2; cdr3_aa: CASSATSGGYTF; cdr3_nt: TGTGCCAGCAGCGCTACTTCGGGTGGCTACACCTTC
v_call: TRBV27; clone_size: -; d_call: TRBD2; j_call: TRBJ2-1; cdr3_aa: CASSSGGSTYNEQFF; cdr3_nt: TGTGCCAGCAGTTCGGGGGGGTCCACCTACAATGAGCAGTTCTTC
v_call: TRBV6-1; clone_size: -; d_call: TRBD1; j_call: TRBJ2-2; cdr3_aa: CASREQGAGTGELFF; cdr3_nt: TGTGCCAGCAGAGAACAGGGGGCTGGCACCGGGGAGCTGTTTTTT
v_call: TRBV29-1; clone_size: few; d_call: TRBD1; j_call: TRBJ2-7; cdr3_aa: CSVLPGTGTNEQYF; cdr3_nt: TGCAGCGTGCTGCCCGGGACAGGGACCAACGAGCAGTACTTC
v_call: TRBV2; clone_size: -; d_call: -; j_call: TRBJ2-7; cdr3_aa: CASSLLLDEQYF; cdr3_nt: TGTGCCAGCAGCCTACTACTCGACGAGCAGTACTTC
v_call: TRBV29-1; clone_size: -; d_call: -; j_call: TRBJ1-2; cdr3_aa: CSVERNYGYTF; cdr3_nt: TGCAGCGTTGAACGGAACTATGGCTACACCTTC
v_call: TRBV5-5; clone_size: -; d_call: TRBD1; j_call: TRBJ1-4; cdr3_aa: CASSLVDREGNLFF; cdr3_nt: TGTGCCAGCAGCTTGGTGGACAGGGAGGGCAATTTGTTTTTT
v_call: TRBV15; clone_size: -; d_call: -; j_call: TRBJ2-1; cdr3_aa: CATSRKAGHQDREQFF; cdr3_nt: TGTGCCACCAGCAGGAAAGCAGGACATCAAGACCGTGAGCAGTTCTTC
v_call: TRBV7-3; clone_size: -; d_call: -; j_call: TRBJ2-1; cdr3_aa: CASSGAGKNEQFF; cdr3_nt: TGTGCCAGCAGCGGTGCGGGGAAAAATGAGCAGTTCTTC
v_call: TRBV6-5; clone_size: -; d_call: -; j_call: TRBJ1-2; cdr3_aa: CASSYSGGKVVGYTF; cdr3_nt: TGTGCCAGCAGTTACTCCGGCGGTAAAGTAGTTGGCTACACCTTC
v_call: TRBV11-2; clone_size: -; d_call: TRBD1; j_call: TRBJ1-1; cdr3_aa: CASSADRVQAFF; cdr3_nt: TGTGCCAGCAGCGCCGACAGGGTACAAGCTTTCTTT
v_call: TRBV25-1; clone_size: -; d_call: TRBD2; j_call: TRBJ2-3; cdr3_aa: CASSVGLGYDTQYF; cdr3_nt: TGTGCCAGCAGTGTGGGACTAGGATACGATACGCAGTATTTT
v_call: TRBV5-5; clone_size: -; d_call: TRBD1; j_call: TRBJ2-7; cdr3_aa: CASSRTGTDYEQYF; cdr3_nt: TGTGCCAGCAGCCGAACCGGGACAGATTACGAGCAGTACTTC
v_call: TRBV7-2; clone_size: -; d_call: -; j_call: TRBJ1-1; cdr3_aa: CASSLKIPRGTEAFF; cdr3_nt: TGTGCCAGCAGCCTAAAGATACCTCGGGGCACTGAAGCTTTCTTT
v_call: TRBV2; clone_size: -; d_call: -; j_call: TRBJ1-2; cdr3_aa: CASSGETNIGYTF; cdr3_nt: TGTGCCAGCAGTGGGGAGACAAATATCGGCTACACCTTC
v_call: TRBV13; clone_size: -; d_call: TRBD1; j_call: TRBJ2-7; cdr3_aa: CASSAQRTGPYEQYF; cdr3_nt: TGTGCCAGCAGCGCTCAAAGGACAGGGCCCTACGAGCAGTACTTC
v_call: TRBV5-1; clone_size: few; d_call: TRBD1; j_call: TRBJ2-7; cdr3_aa: CASSTGGNYEQYF; cdr3_nt: TGCGCCAGCAGTACAGGGGGAAACTACGAGCAGTACTTC
v_call: TRBV5-1; clone_size: -; d_call: -; j_call: TRBJ1-3; cdr3_aa: CASSSWQANSGNTIYF; cdr3_nt: TGCGCCAGCAGCTCGTGGCAGGCCAACTCTGGAAACACCATATATTTT
v_call: TRBV5-4; clone_size: -; d_call: -; j_call: TRBJ1-2; cdr3_aa: CASSLIRQDDYGYTF; cdr3_nt: TGTGCCAGCAGCTTGATTCGACAGGACGACTATGGCTACACCTTC
v_call: TRBV2; clone_size: -; d_call: -; j_call: TRBJ2-5; cdr3_aa: CASSAGETQYF; cdr3_nt: TGTGCCAGCAGTGCGGGGGAGACCCAGTACTTC
v_call: TRBV9; clone_size: -; d_call: -; j_call: TRBJ2-7; cdr3_aa: CASSVAEGGSYEQYF; cdr3_nt: TGTGCCAGCAGCGTAGCTGAAGGAGGCTCCTACGAGCAGTACTTC
v_call: TRBV7-9; clone_size: -; d_call: -; j_call: TRBJ2-1; cdr3_aa: CASTDGGASYNEQFF; cdr3_nt: TGTGCCAGCACCGACGGAGGGGCCTCCTACAATGAGCAGTTCTTC
v_call: TRBV5-1; clone_size: once; d_call: -; j_call: TRBJ2-5; cdr3_aa: CASSPGLQETQYF; cdr3_nt: TGCGCCAGCAGCCCGGGATTGCAAGAGACCCAGTACTTC
v_call: TRBV15; clone_size: -; d_call: -; j_call: TRBJ1-5; cdr3_aa: CATKGLGAVGQPQHF; cdr3_nt: TGTGCCACCAAAGGACTGGGGGCGGTAGGTCAGCCCCAGCATTTT
v_call: TRBV6-5; clone_size: once; d_call: -; j_call: TRBJ2-2; cdr3_aa: CASSFWGDGELFF; cdr3_nt: TGTGCCAGCAGTTTCTGGGGCGACGGGGAGCTGTTTTTT
v_call: TRBV5-5; clone_size: -; d_call: -; j_call: TRBJ2-1; cdr3_aa: CASSLDSGPYNEQFF; cdr3_nt: TGTGCCAGCAGCTTGGATAGCGGCCCCTACAATGAGCAGTTCTTC
v_call: TRBV5-4; clone_size: few; d_call: TRBD2; j_call: TRBJ2-5; cdr3_aa: CASSLGPSGGETQYF; cdr3_nt: TGTGCCAGCAGCTTGGGCCCTAGCGGGGGAGAGACCCAGTACTTC